These 27 T cell receptor beta chains were all obtained from the same sample, sequenced in a study of CD8+ T cells in alopecia areata. Following extraction, RNA underwent reverse transcription to cDNA, which served as the sequencing template. Assay used: immunoSEQ multiplex PCR; TCRdb lists only in-frame clones, some missing. Found here are about 97,000 clones, 41% of them singletons; the top ten hold approximately 1.5%. Sequencing input: CD4+ T cells sorted from blood. Source of these receptors: a human donor with alopecia areata.

This clone was observed a few times. This chain uses TRBV29-1 with TRBJ2-5; either TRBD1 or TRBD2 may fit D (6 bases each). Germline V lookup: CDR1 SQVTM, CDR2 ANQGSEA. The V end was cut by 4 bases, the J end by 5 bases, with 14 bases between. The CDR3 has 13 residues. The CDR3, as DNA: TGCAGCGTTGTCCCCGGGGGCCGTGAGACCCAGTACTTC. Protein product: CSVVPGGRETQYF.

This chain links TRBV7-9 with TRBJ2-1; D might be TRBD1 (6 bases). CDR1 SEHNR and CDR2 FQNEAQ come from the germline V gene (reference sequence). The CDR3 consists of 15 residues. Trimming took off 5 bases at V and 8 bases at J, with 19 bases between the two ends. CDR3 region: CASSPPSTGMDEQFF. For the CDR3, the DNA is TGTGCCAGCAGCCCTCCCTCTACAGGGATGGATGAGCAGTTCTTC.

With regard to this clone: Other DNA sequences in this sample translate to the same CDR3. The chain couples TRBV30 to TRBJ1-5, with D possibly matching TRBD1 (5 bases). Deletions cut 0 bases from V and 2 bases from J, with 5 bases between. The CDR3 length is 13 residues. Germline CDR1 reads GTSNPN; CDR2 reads SVGIG (reference sequence). The DNA of the CDR3 is TGTGCCTGGAGTGTACAGGGCAATCAGCCCCAGCATTTT. This encodes CAWSVQGNQPQHF.

This chain connects TRBV30 to TRBJ2-7; possible D gene TRBD1, 6 bases. The germline CDR1 and CDR2 sequences are GTSNPN and SVGIG (reference sequence). V was trimmed by 0 bases and J by 5 bases, leaving 17 bases between them. The CDR3 sequence is 15 residues long. The DNA for the CDR3 is TGTGCCTGGAGTGTACAGGGCCTAGTCTTTCACGAGCAGTACTTC. Its translation is CAWSVQGLVFHEQYF.

The chain couples TRBV5-4 to TRBJ2-7; D is possibly TRBD1 (6 bases). V lost 0 bases and J 5 bases, leaving 9 bases between the germline ends. The CDR3 is made up of 13 amino acids. Germline CDR1 SGHNT, CDR2 YYREEE (reference sequence). CDR3 sequence (DNA): TGTGCCAGCAGCTTGGCAGGGGTTGACGAGCAGTACTTC. Translating it yields CASSLAGVDEQYF.

The chain links TRBV19 to TRBJ1-2; D unresolved. This CDR3 has 11 residues. The V gene's germline CDR1 is LNHDA and CDR2 SQIVND (reference sequence). V lost 3 bases and J lost 3, with 2 bases in between. The CDR3 coding sequence is TGTGCCAGTAGTATCGACTATGGCTACACCTTC. Protein sequence: CASSIDYGYTF. Based on the CDR3 plus reference TRBV19 and TRBJ1-2, the full variable domain is DGGITQSPKYLFRKEGQNVTLSCEQNLNHDAMYWYRQDPGQGLRLIYYSQIVNDFQKGDIAEGYSVSREKKESFPLTVTSAQKNPTAFYLCASSIDYGYTFGSGTRLTVV.

This chain joins TRBV5-1 and TRBJ1-5; a weak D match, TRBD1 (5 bases). Looked up from germline, CDR1 is SGHRS and CDR2 is YFSETQ. This CDR3 has 15 amino acids. Between the trimmed V and J ends, which lost 1 base and 3 bases, there was a span of 11 bases. Here the CDR3 DNA reads TGCGCCAGCAGCTTGTTGGGGGATCTCAATCAGCCCCAGCATTTT. It is translated as CASSLLGDLNQPQHF.

CDR3: CASSPLRRNRYGYTF. Written as DNA, the CDR3 is TGTGCCAGCAGTCCACTTAGACGCAACCGCTATGGCTACACCTTC. The chain uses TRBV27 and TRBJ1-2; D remains ambiguous. V was cut by 5 bases and J by 4 bases, with 17 bases left in between. From germline, CDR1 is MNHEY and CDR2 SMNVEV (reference sequence). This CDR3 comprises 15 residues.

There are a few counts of this clone. This sequence joins TRBV2 and TRBJ1-5, with D hard to call. Germline CDR1 is SNHLY and CDR2 is FYNNEI. This CDR3 is built from 12 residues. Trimming stripped 3 bases from V and 1 base from J, with 1 base between. For the CDR3, the DNA is TGTGCCAGCAGTGACAGCAATCAGCCCCAGCATTTT. It is translated as CASSDSNQPQHF.

The J gene is TRBJ1-5, the V gene TRBV4-2; D uncertain. The CDR3 loop spans 13 amino acids. Germline loops: CDR1 LGHNA, CDR2 YNFKEQ. Between the trimmed V and J ends, which lost 0 bases and 4 bases, there was a span of 4 bases. DNA for the CDR3: TGTGCCAGCAGCCAAGATATAAATCAGCCCCAGCATTTT. Translating it yields CASSQDINQPQHF.

This chain connects TRBV7-3 to TRBJ1-2; D is possibly TRBD1 (6 bases). V was cut by 5 bases and J by 1 base, with 14 bases left in between. This CDR3 has 15 residues. CDR1 and CDR2 (germline): SGHTA, FQGTGA. The CDR3: CASSPGGGLNYGYTF. In DNA form, the CDR3 reads TGTGCCAGCAGCCCAGGAGGGGGGCTTAACTATGGCTACACCTTC.

The chain couples TRBV7-3 to TRBJ2-7; a possible D gene is TRBD2 (7 bases). V lost 5 bases, J lost 6 bases, and 20 bases lay in between. The CDR3 consists of 15 residues. The germline V gene has CDR1 SGHTA and CDR2 FQGTGA. In DNA form, the CDR3 reads TGTGCCAGCAGCCCAAGGGGGACTACGCGAGTCGAGCAGTACTTC. It is translated as CASSPRGTTRVEQYF.

This clone showed up just a few times. The rearrangement links TRBV29-1 to TRBJ1-5; a weak D match, TRBD1 (6 bases). This CDR3 comprises 13 residues. Trimming pared 5 bases from V and 4 bases from J, leaving 12 bases between. In germline, CDR1 is SQVTM, CDR2 ANQGSEA. The CDR3 is CSVRDTNNQPQHF. As DNA, the CDR3 is TGCAGCGTTCGGGACACCAATAATCAGCCCCAGCATTTT.

This clone was seen only once. The V call is TRBV29-1, the J call TRBJ2-3; D is perhaps TRBD1 (6 bases). Between the trimmed V and J ends, which lost 6 bases and 3 bases, there was a span of 16 bases. Germline-derived CDR1 and CDR2 are SQVTM and ANQGSEA. There are 14 residues in the CDR3. The CDR3 bases are TGCAGCGTGGGGGCGTCCTCGGTGACAGATACGCAGTATTTT. Its translation: CSVGASSVTDTQYF.

This clone occurred a few times. V gene TRBV28 combines with J gene TRBJ2-2, with 7 bases fitting TRBD1. The CDR3 loop spans 19 amino acids. V lost 6 bases to trimming and J lost 2 bases; unmatched junction nucleotides: 18. Germline lookup yields CDR1 MDHEN and CDR2 SYDVKM. The CDR3 sequence is CASSPGTVLAAFNTGELFF. The CDR3 nucleotides read TGTGCCAGCAGCCCCGGGACAGTGTTGGCCGCCTTTAACACCGGGGAGCTGTTTTTT.

This clone was seen more than once but under ten times. The genes are TRBV18 and TRBJ1-1; tentative D call: TRBD1 (6 bases). Trimming pared 3 bases from V and 0 bases from J, leaving 14 bases between. This CDR3 comprises 16 residues. Germline V lookup: CDR1 KGHSH, CDR2 LQKENI. The CDR3 spells CASSPRKGGLNTEAFF. CDR3 coding DNA: TGTGCCAGCTCACCTCGGAAGGGGGGGCTGAACACTGAAGCTTTCTTT.

The chain uses TRBV30 and TRBJ2-1; D is possibly TRBD1 (5 bases). Germline V gene sequence: CDR1 GTSNPN, CDR2 SVGIG (reference sequence). Trimming left V 8 bases short and J 9 bases short, with 29 bases between. This CDR3 spans 16 amino acids. As DNA, the CDR3 is TGTGCCAGTATGAAGGGCAGGGAATGGTCGGTTGGTGAGCAGTTCTTC. Encoded protein: CASMKGREWSVGEQFF.

The chain uses TRBV29-1 and TRBJ1-3; 7 nucleotides match TRBD1. In germline, CDR1 is SQVTM, CDR2 ANQGSEA. Losses at the gene ends were 6 bases for V and 4 bases for J; bases not matched to a gene: 6. The CDR3 runs to 13 residues. The CDR3 DNA reads as TGCAGCGTAGACACAGGGGACGGAAACACCATATATTTT. Its translation: CSVDTGDGNTIYF.

The sample holds a few counts of this clone. This chain connects TRBV5-1 to TRBJ1-6; D is unresolved. CDR3 size: 14 residues. V was cut by 4 bases and J by 7 bases, with 12 bases left in between. Per germline, CDR1 SGHRS and CDR2 YFSETQ. CDR3 sequence reads: CASSPDFRNSPLHF. CDR3 sequence (DNA): TGCGCCAGCAGCCCGGATTTTCGGAATTCACCCCTCCACTTT.

The chain couples TRBV7-9 to TRBJ2-5; D remains ambiguous. Trimming cost V 7 bases and J 5 bases, with 14 bases left between them. CDR1 is SEHNR and CDR2 is FQNEAQ in the germline V gene (reference sequence). The CDR3 consists of 13 residues. The DNA for the CDR3 is TGTGCCAGCACCCCAGTAGGTGGGGAGACCCAGTACTTC. The encoded protein is CASTPVGGETQYF.

The chain uses TRBV6-5 and TRBJ2-5; TRBD1 is a possible D gene (5 bases). The germline gives CDR1 MNHEY, CDR2 SVGAGI. V was shortened by 3 bases and J by 6 bases, with 17 bases between the two germline ends. The CDR3 covers 15 residues. The CDR3 DNA reads TGTGCCAGCAGTTATGTTCAAGGGGCCCCTAAGACCCAGTACTTC. This gives the protein CASSYVQGAPKTQYF.

The genes are TRBV6-5 and TRBJ1-1; D unresolved. Germline CDR1 and CDR2: MNHEY and SVGAGI. V shed 6 bases and J shed 8 bases, with 13 bases lying between them. The CDR3 totals 12 residues. CDR3 amino acids: CASSPRIGEAFF. The CDR3 nucleotides are TGTGCCAGCAGCCCCCGGATAGGGGAAGCTTTCTTT.

V gene TRBV30 combines with J gene TRBJ1-2; D gene uncertain. Trimming pared 4 bases from V and 8 bases from J, leaving 11 bases between. The CDR3 is 11 residues long. Per the germline V gene, CDR1 is GTSNPN and CDR2 is SVGIG (reference sequence). CDR3: CAWTWTYGYTF. For the CDR3, the DNA is TGTGCCTGGACCTGGACGTACGGCTACACCTTC.

This clone turned up a few times. This chain joins TRBV4-3 and TRBJ2-5; the match to TRBD1 covers 7 bases. The length of the CDR3 is 17 residues. Germline CDR1 is LGHNA and CDR2 is YSLEER. The junction had 13 bases not matched to a gene; V was cut back by 1 base and J by 5 bases. For the CDR3, the DNA is TGCGCCAGCAGCCAAGTCTTCGAGACAGGGACGGGGGAGACCCAGTACTTC. It translates to CASSQVFETGTGETQYF.

The genes are TRBV15 and TRBJ2-5; 9 positions match TRBD1. Germline trimming cut 0 bases from V and 5 bases from J; bases unmatched to any gene: 4. The CDR3 is 15 residues long. The V gene's germline CDR1 is LNHNV and CDR2 YYDKDF (reference sequence). The CDR3 is CATSREGQGSETQYF. CDR3 DNA: TGTGCCACCAGCAGAGAGGGACAGGGATCGGAGACCCAGTACTTC. The variable domain in full, with the rest retrieved from reference TRBV15 and TRBJ2-5, is DAMVIQNPRYQVTQFGKPVTLSCSQTLNHNVMYWYQQKSSQAPKLLFHYYDKDFNNEADTPDNFQSRRPNTSFCFLDIRSPGLGDTAMYLCATSREGQGSETQYFGPGTRLLVL.

V is TRBV28 and J is TRBJ1-2; a weak D match, TRBD1 (6 bases). The CDR3 is 15 residues long. V was shortened by 7 bases and J by 4 bases, with 19 bases between the two germline ends. CDR1 is MDHEN, CDR2 SYDVKM, per germline. CDR3 bases: TGTGCCAGCAACGGAGGGGACACCGCTCTCTATGGCTACACCTTC. This codes for CASNGGDTALYGYTF.

This clone has a single count. The chain is built from TRBV2 and TRBJ1-6; D unresolved. CDR3 length equals 12 residues. Germline CDR1 and CDR2: SNHLY and FYNNEI. V was trimmed by 3 bases and J by 7 bases, leaving 4 bases between them. The CDR3 reads CASSDENSPLHF. The CDR3 bases are TGTGCCAGCAGTGATGAGAATTCACCCCTCCACTTT.